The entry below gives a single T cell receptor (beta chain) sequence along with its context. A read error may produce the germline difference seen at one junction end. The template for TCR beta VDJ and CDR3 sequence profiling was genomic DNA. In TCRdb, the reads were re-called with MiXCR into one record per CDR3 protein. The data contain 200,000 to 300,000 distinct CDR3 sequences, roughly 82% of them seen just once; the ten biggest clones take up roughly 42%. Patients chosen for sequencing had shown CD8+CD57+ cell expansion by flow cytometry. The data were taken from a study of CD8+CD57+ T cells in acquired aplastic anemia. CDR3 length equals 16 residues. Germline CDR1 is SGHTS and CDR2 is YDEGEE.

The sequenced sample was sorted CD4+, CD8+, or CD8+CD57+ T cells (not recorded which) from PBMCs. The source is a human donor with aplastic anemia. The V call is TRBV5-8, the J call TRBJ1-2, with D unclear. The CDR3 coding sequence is TGCGCCAGCAGCCCCCTTAGAGACGGGCTCGTATATGGCTACACCTTC. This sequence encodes CASSPLRDGLVYGYTF.